This T cell receptor (beta chain) was captured by sequencing in a study of memory CD4+ T cells and cytomegalovirus serostatus. General study findings and limits: Each of 60 to 80 CMV-associated TCRbeta sequences occurred in one to five individuals.

Profiled with immunoSEQ multiplex PCR; TCRdb holds only in-frame clones, not every one. This sample has about 41,000 clones, with roughly four fifths found just once. This clone has a count of ten or more. What it binds is not known. The CDR3 is 13 residues long. CDR1 and CDR2 (germline): SGHKS, YYEKEE (reference sequence). V lost 4 bases and J lost 11, with 18 bases in between. Single viable CD3+CD4+CD8-CD45RO+ cells were sorted as the memory CD4+ T cells. CD4+ T cells were isolated by positive magnetic selection. The sample consisted of memory CD4+ T cells from blood. This sequence originates from an adult in good health and CMV-seronegative. The chain couples TRBV5-5 to TRBJ1-1; TRBD1 might be the D (5 bases). In DNA form, the CDR3 reads TGTGCCAGCAGCCTCGCTGACAGACGAGAGGCTTTCTTT. This encodes CASSLADRREAFF. Full variable domain (missing parts from reference TRBV5-5 and TRBJ1-1): DAGVTQSPTHLIKTRGQQVTLRCSPISGHKSVSWYQQVLGQGPQFIFQYYEKEERGRGNFPDRFSARQFPNYSSELNVNALLLGDSALYLCASSLADRREAFFGQGTRLTVV.